These 24 T cell receptor beta chains were sequenced from one sample in a study of naive and memory T cell subsets. Both TRBC1 and TRBC2 were covered by a beta constant-region primer of two equimolar oligonucleotides. Ligated cDNA was amplified by four rounds of PCR with nested alpha and beta constant-region primers and SP2. One entry per CDR3 protein results from TCRdb running MiXCR on the UMI-ligation and nested PCR reads. The sample holds about 120,000 distinct CDR3 sequences, around a third seen once. Sequencing input: central memory CD4+ T cells from blood. The receptors shown here come from a human donor in good health.

This clonotype was recorded at least ten times. This chain joins TRBV3-1 and TRBJ2-7; a weak D match, TRBD1 (7 bases). V was trimmed by 8 bases and J by 0 bases, leaving 14 bases between them. CDR3 length: 14 residues. CDR1 and CDR2 (germline): LGHDT, YNNKEL (reference sequence). Here the CDR3 DNA reads TGTGCCAGCGGCGGGACAGCGAGCTCCTACGAGCAGTACTTC. Amino acids: CASGGTASSYEQYF.

The chain has TRBV28 and TRBJ1-5, with D possibly TRBD1 on 5 matching bases. This CDR3 contains 15 residues. Germline values: CDR1 MDHEN, CDR2 SYDVKM. V shed 4 bases and J shed 0 bases, with 10 bases lying between them. The CDR3 coding sequence is TGTGCCAGCAGTTCAGGTGGGGGTAGCAATCAGCCCCAGCATTTT. Translating gives CASSSGGGSNQPQHF.

There are many counts of this clonotype. The genes are TRBV6-5 and TRBJ2-4, with D tentatively TRBD1 (8 bases). In germline, CDR1 is MNHEY, CDR2 SVGAGI. The CDR3 is 20 amino acids. Trimming pared 6 bases from V and 0 bases from J, leaving 27 bases between. CDR3 residues: CASRPGTGRGGGLAKNIQYF. DNA of the CDR3: TGTGCCAGCAGACCCGGGACAGGTAGAGGGGGAGGGCTAGCCAAAAACATTCAGTACTTC.

V is TRBV7-8 and J is TRBJ1-5; a possible D gene is TRBD1 (6 bases). Germline-derived CDR1 and CDR2 are SGHVS and FQNEAQ. The CDR3 contains 14 residues. Deletions cut 2 bases from V and 7 bases from J, with 12 bases between. CDR3 amino acids: CASSLRGAGQPQHF. The CDR3 bases are TGTGCCAGCAGCTTAAGGGGGGCGGGCCAGCCCCAGCATTTT.

This clonotype was recorded a few times. The chain uses TRBV5-4 and TRBJ2-3; D uncertain. V was clipped by 3 bases and J by 6 bases, with 11 bases between them. In germline, CDR1 is SGHNT, CDR2 YYREEE (reference sequence). The CDR3 sequence is 13 residues long. CDR3 in DNA: TGTGCCAGCAGCTACAACACAATGGATACGCAGTATTTT. This codes for CASSYNTMDTQYF.

The chain joins TRBV5-5 to TRBJ2-5, with D uncertain. This CDR3 comprises 14 residues. Germline CDR1 and CDR2: SGHKS and YYEKEE (reference sequence). Trimming stripped 0 bases from V and 2 bases from J, with 8 bases between. CDR3 DNA sequence: TGTGCCAGCAGCTTGGTCGGATCTCAAGAGACCCAGTACTTC. Its translation: CASSLVGSQETQYF. The entire variable domain, with the rest obtained from reference TRBV5-5 and TRBJ2-5, is as follows: DAGVTQSPTHLIKTRGQQVTLRCSPISGHKSVSWYQQVLGQGPQFIFQYYEKEERGRGNFPDRFSARQFPNYSSELNVNALLLGDSALYLCASSLVGSQETQYFGPGTRLLVL.

The rearrangement links TRBV6-2 or TRBV6-3 to TRBJ2-7, with TRBD2 matching 7 bases. CDR3 length: 15 residues. Germline V gene lookup returns CDR1 MNHEY and CDR2 SVGEGT. V gave up 2 bases and J gave up 3 bases; unmatched junction bases: 7. In DNA, the CDR3 is TGTGCCAGCAGTTACGGGATTGAGCGGGGCTACGAGCAGTACTTC. Translating gives CASSYGIERGYEQYF.

This clonotype came up a few times. The CDR3 sequence: CASSPRLAGGQFF. For the CDR3, the DNA is TGTGCCAGCAGCCCCCGATTAGCGGGTGGGCAGTTCTTC. This sequence joins TRBV7-2 and TRBJ2-1, with 7 positions matching TRBD2. The CDR3 is made up of 13 amino acids. Germline V lookup: CDR1 SGHTA, CDR2 FQGNSA. The V gene end was trimmed by 5 bases and the J gene end by 12 bases; junction bases not matched to a gene: 10.

A note on this clonotype: One end of the junction fails to match germline, which may point to a read error. The chain couples TRBV6-5 to TRBJ2-7; D remains ambiguous. CDR3 length: 11 residues. The germline V gene encodes CDR1 MNHEY and CDR2 SVGAGI. CDR3 in amino acids: CASVLGVEQNF. The CDR3 coding sequence is TGTGCCAGCGTTTTGGGTGTCGAGCAGAACTTC.

In nucleotides, the CDR3 is TGCGCCAGCAGCCAAGGGGGTCGGAGCTCCTACAATGAGCAGTTCTTC. Amino acid sequence: CASSQGGRSSYNEQFF. The J gene is TRBJ2-1, the V gene TRBV4-1; D not resolved. The germline CDR1 and CDR2 sequences are MGHRA and YSYEKL. This CDR3 spans 16 amino acids. V lost 1 base, J lost 0 bases, and 10 bases lay in between.

The V call is TRBV24-1, the J call TRBJ2-1, with TRBD2 matching over 12 bases. The ends lost 2 bases at V and 3 bases at J; junction bases unmatched: 4. Germline V lookup: CDR1 KGHDR, CDR2 SFDVKD. The CDR3 has 17 residues. CDR3 region: CATSDSRLAGVYNEQFF. CDR3 DNA sequence: TGTGCCACCAGTGATTCTAGACTAGCGGGAGTCTACAATGAGCAGTTCTTC.

The chain has TRBV20-1 and TRBJ2-3; D is uncertain. V lost 5 bases to trimming and J lost 4 bases, with 13 bases between them. Germline-derived CDR1 and CDR2 are DFQATT and SNEGSKA (reference sequence). This CDR3 is 13 amino acids long. CDR3 sequence reads: CSAPAPHADTQYF. CDR3 nucleotides: TGCAGTGCTCCAGCCCCCCACGCAGATACGCAGTATTTT.

The chain has TRBV10-3 and TRBJ2-1; 9 bases agree with TRBD2. The CDR3 length is 17 residues. The germline CDR1 and CDR2 sequences are ENHRY and SYGVKD. Germline trimming cut 3 bases from V and 2 bases from J; bases unmatched to any gene: 8. The CDR3 coding sequence is TGTGCCATCAGTGAATTTGAACTAGCGGGTGCCTACAATGAGCAGTTCTTC. Translation gives CAISEFELAGAYNEQFF.

This clonotype was counted between two and nine times. The gene calls are TRBV5-1 and TRBJ2-1, with 10 bases fitting TRBD2. Germline trimming cut 0 bases from V and 10 bases from J; bases unmatched to any gene: 10. This CDR3 has 16 residues. Germline CDR1 SGHRS, CDR2 YFSETQ. The CDR3 region has the DNA TGCGCCAGCAGCTTGGGGCGTCTAGCGGGAGTGCAGGAGCAGTTCTTC. It codes for CASSLGRLAGVQEQFF.

The CDR3 coding sequence is TGTGCCAGCAGCTCGAACTTAGACAATGAGCAGTTCTTC. Protein: CASSSNLDNEQFF. The rearrangement uses TRBV11-1 and TRBJ2-1; no clear D gene. The germline V and J ends were trimmed by 4 bases and 5 bases, with 9 bases remaining between them. This CDR3 is built from 13 residues. The germline CDR1 and CDR2 sequences are SGHAT and FQDESV (reference sequence). Using reference TRBV11-1 and TRBJ2-1 for the parts outside the CDR3, the full variable domain is EAEVAQSPRYKITEKSQAVAFWCDPISGHATLYWYRQILGQGPELLVQFQDESVVDDSQLPKDRFSAERLKGVDSTLKIQPAELGDSAMYLCASSSNLDNEQFFGPGTRLTVL.

This clonotype has only a few counts. This sequence joins TRBV7-9 and TRBJ2-1, with D unresolved. Trimming removed 6 bases at V and 0 bases at J, with 18 bases between. This CDR3 comprises 17 residues. Germline V gives CDR1 SEHNR, CDR2 FQNEAQ (reference sequence). The CDR3 coding sequence is TGTGCCAGCAGTACCCAAGGGCGGCGAAGCTCCTACAATGAGCAGTTCTTC. Amino acid sequence: CASSTQGRRSSYNEQFF.

The sample holds a few counts of this clonotype. J is TRBJ1-6 and V is TRBV3-1; 8 nucleotides align to TRBD1. The CDR3 consists of 15 residues. From germline, CDR1 is LGHDT and CDR2 YNNKEL (reference sequence). With V trimmed by 3 bases and J by 6 bases, 4 bases remained unmatched. The chain's CDR3 is CASSQRTGTNSPLHF. CDR3 in DNA: TGTGCCAGCAGCCAGCGGACAGGGACTAATTCACCCCTCCACTTT.

This clonotype appeared once. The V gene is TRBV6-1, the J gene TRBJ2-6; D tentatively reads TRBD1 or TRBD2 (5 bases each). The V and J ends lost 4 bases and 0 bases respectively, with 19 bases between them. Germline CDR1 is MNHNS and CDR2 is SASEGT. The CDR3 spans 19 residues. The CDR3 DNA reads as TGTGCCAGCAGTGTTTCCATGACGAGGGGTTACTCTGGGGCCAACGTCCTGACTTTC. The encoded protein is CASSVSMTRGYSGANVLTF.

The chain is built from TRBV10-3 and TRBJ2-3, with a tentative D call TRBD1 (6 bases). V lost 6 bases to trimming and J lost 2 bases, with 12 bases between them. CDR3 length: 14 amino acids. Per the germline V gene, CDR1 is ENHRY and CDR2 is SYGVKD. CDR3 in amino acids: CAIRDRLLTDTQYF. As DNA, the CDR3 is TGTGCCATCAGAGACAGGCTCCTCACAGATACGCAGTATTTT.

This clonotype appeared a few times. The chain couples TRBV27 to TRBJ1-2; TRBD1 matches 7 bases. The length of the CDR3 is 15 residues. Germline CDR1 MNHEY, CDR2 SMNVEV (reference sequence). V lost 5 bases, J lost 8 bases, and 14 bases stayed unmatched. The CDR3 sequence is CASSLNRDSPLGYTF. In nucleotides, the CDR3 is TGTGCCAGCAGTCTTAACCGGGACAGCCCTTTAGGCTACACCTTC.

This clonotype was found a few times. The chain recombines TRBV20-1 with TRBJ2-7, with 12 bases identical to TRBD2. The J segment lost 2 bases and the V segment lost 6 bases, leaving 2 bases of the junction unmatched. There are 13 residues in the CDR3. Germline values: CDR1 DFQATT, CDR2 SNEGSKA (reference sequence). In nucleotides, the CDR3 is TGCAGTGCGTGGACTAGCGGGGCCTACGAGCAGTACTTC. Translated: CSAWTSGAYEQYF.

The J gene is TRBJ2-2, the V gene TRBV5-1, with D unclear. V lost 1 base to trimming and J lost 5 bases, with 12 bases between them. The CDR3 contains 15 residues. Germline CDR1 SGHRS, CDR2 YFSETQ. CDR3 amino acids: CASSLSTDMTGELFF. In DNA form, the CDR3 reads TGCGCCAGCAGCTTGTCCACGGATATGACCGGGGAGCTGTTTTTT.

This clonotype has more than one count but fewer than ten. The genes are TRBV29-1 and TRBJ2-2; TRBD2 agrees at 10 bases. Germline V gene sequence: CDR1 SQVTM, CDR2 ANQGSEA. V dropped 7 bases and J dropped 7; count of bases not matched to a gene: 6. CDR3 length: 13 residues. This CDR3 reads CSASGSPGGELFF. In DNA form, the CDR3 reads TGCAGCGCTAGCGGGAGCCCCGGCGGGGAGCTGTTTTTT.

This chain uses TRBV20-1 with TRBJ1-1, with D perhaps TRBD1 (6 bases). The CDR3 sequence is 13 residues long. Per germline, CDR1 DFQATT and CDR2 SNEGSKA (reference sequence). Trimming took off 8 bases at V and 3 bases at J, with 16 bases between the two ends. CDR3 in DNA: TGCAGTCTCTCTAAGGGGGGAGACACTGAAGCTTTCTTT. Translated: CSLSKGGDTEAFF.